Listed here is a single TCR beta chain. The antigen is unknown. This record comes from a study of T cell responses to AZD1222 COVID-19 vaccine. Overall study: Second-dose intervals near 4 or 12 weeks were combined.

This CDR3 has 13 amino acids. Germline CDR1 reads SNHLY; CDR2 reads FYNNEI. The V gene lost 6 bases and the J gene lost 4 bases, with 9 bases spanning the gap. Here immunoSEQ multiplex PCR was the method, and the copy in TCRdb shows in-frame clones only, minus some. The sample lists around 83,000 clones, about 83% occurring once. Findings of the study overall: Nearly half of spike-specific TCRs reportedly target unmutated variant regions.

The rearrangement links TRBV2 to TRBJ2-2; the D gene is possibly TRBD1 (6 bases). The specimen comprised peripheral blood, sampled on day 0 of AZD1222 vaccination. The sequence came from an adult in good health. The CDR3 spells CASRDRPTGELFF. The CDR3 DNA sequence: TGTGCCAGCAGGGACAGACCCACCGGGGAGCTGTTTTTT.